The T cell receptor beta chain described here comes from a study of shared clonotypes between healthy human individuals. Study information: Donor ages ranged 18 to 49 years: a couple of women, a few men.

Notes on the study in general: Against clonotypes common to all four donors, non-shared ones had lower generation probabilities. Sampling used blood alone; tissue repertoires probably differ.

Note on this clone: Its antigen is unknown.

CDR1 and CDR2 (germline): MNHEY, SVGAGI. The CDR3 runs 15 residues. The V gene lost 0 bases and the J gene lost 4 bases, with 12 bases spanning the gap. It was CD45RO-negative cells, positively selected for CCR7, that made up naive CD8 cells, with terminally differentiated effector memory CD45RA+ cells excluded. Deep-level assay runs were performed. The method was immunoSEQ multiplex PCR; TCRdb's version includes in-frame clones alone and lacks a portion of them. The sample lists around 2,000,000 clones, approximately 94% occurring once. Sequencing was carried out using naive CD8+ T cells from PBMCs. This TCR derives from a man between 18 and 29 years old in good health. Some clones in this sample may be carry-over from other donors' samples. The V call is TRBV6-5, the J call TRBJ1-1; a weak D match, TRBD1 (6 bases). Here the CDR3 DNA reads TGTGCCAGCAGTTACTCACCAGGGGAGGCCACTGAAGCTTTCTTT. This encodes CASSYSPGEATEAFF.